The TCR beta chain described here comes from a study of blood T cells in healthy people across ages. Then a second PCR, running about 7 to 11 cycles, was carried out with a sample-barcoded 5' primer and a J-beta primer mix. One entry per CDR3 protein, called by TCRdb with MiXCR from the 5' RACE reads. The sample consists of under 950,000 distinct CDR3 sequences, 22% of them appearing once. The CDR3 consists of 16 residues. The germline CDR1 and CDR2 sequences are SEHNR and FQNEAQ (reference sequence). V lost 5 bases and J 0 bases, leaving 14 bases between the germline ends. On this clonotype itself: Its target is unknown.

Approximately 9.2 milliliters was the volume of peripheral blood drawn from each donor. Study-wide results and caveats: There was no known CMV status for donors, so expanded clonotype changes were possibly confounded.

Specimen: blood. The V call is TRBV7-9, the J call TRBJ2-1, with D unresolved. This clonotype was obtained from a man aged 65 to 85 in good health. CDR3 in amino acids: CASSPARRNSYNEQFF. The CDR3 DNA follows: TGTGCCAGCAGCCCCGCCCGAAGGAACTCCTACAATGAGCAGTTCTTC.